What follows are 27 T cell receptor beta chains derived from one specimen sequenced in a study of blood T cell repertoires in COVID-19. Produced via immunoSEQ multiplex PCR; TCRdb's table is partial and in-frame only. This sample carries fewer than 130,000 clones, 72% of them seen once, and the ten largest clones take 6% to 8.5%. The sample consisted of peripheral blood. These receptors originate from a woman aged 60-75 years with acute or convalescent COVID-19.

V is TRBV27 and J is TRBJ2-6; D gene ambiguous. The CDR3 totals 15 residues. Germline V CDR1 and CDR2: MNHEY, SMNVEV (reference sequence). Trimming cost V 0 bases and J 10 bases, with 13 bases left between them. CDR3 residues: CASSLSLHRKNVLTF. The DNA of the CDR3 is TGTGCCAGCAGTTTATCGTTGCACAGAAAAAACGTCCTGACTTTC.

This sequence joins TRBV5-4 and TRBJ1-1, with TRBD1 matching 8 bases. This CDR3 has 15 residues. The germline V gene has CDR1 SGHNT and CDR2 YYREEE (reference sequence). The J segment lost 6 bases and the V segment lost 4 bases, leaving 11 bases of the junction unmatched. CDR3: CASSRGQGVGAEAFF. CDR3 DNA: TGTGCCAGCAGCCGTGGACAGGGTGTCGGGGCTGAAGCTTTCTTT.

This sequence joins TRBV18 and TRBJ1-4; D unresolved. Trimming removed 0 bases from V and 5 bases from J, with 7 bases in between. CDR3 length equals 14 residues. Per germline, CDR1 KGHSH and CDR2 LQKENI. The CDR3 nucleotides are TGTGCCAGCTCACCACCGCCAGCGAATGAAAAACTGTTTTTT. Encoded protein: CASSPPPANEKLFF.

The CDR3 nucleotides are TGTGCCAGCAGCCCTGGCGGGGCGTACGCCGGGGAGCTGTTTTTT. Amino acids: CASSPGGAYAGELFF. V gene TRBV7-3 combines with J gene TRBJ2-2; D might be TRBD2 (6 bases). Germline-derived CDR1 and CDR2 are SGHTA and FQGTGA. The CDR3 is 15 amino acids. V was clipped by 5 bases and J by 6 bases, with 16 bases between them.

The V and J genes are TRBV7-8 and TRBJ2-7, with a possible D match to TRBD1 (6 bases). The CDR3 has 18 amino acids. Germline assignment: CDR1 SGHVS and CDR2 FQNEAQ. Trimming removed 4 bases from V and 2 bases from J, with 24 bases in between. The CDR3 reads CASSSGDRTGFGAYEQYF. CDR3 nucleotide sequence: TGTGCCAGCAGCTCCGGAGACAGAACAGGGTTCGGGGCCTACGAGCAGTACTTC.

The chain carries TRBV28 and TRBJ1-2; D uncertain. CDR3 length: 14 residues. V lost 4 bases to trimming and J lost 5 bases, with 14 bases between them. CDR1 MDHEN and CDR2 SYDVKM come from the germline V gene. In nucleotides, the CDR3 is TGTGCCAGCAGTTCTGATTTGTCGGGGTATGGCTACACCTTC. It translates to CASSSDLSGYGYTF.

The count of this clone is one. This chain links TRBV6-2 or TRBV6-3 with TRBJ2-7, with 7 bases that match TRBD1. V lost 4 bases and J lost 3; bases outside the gene matches: 6. Germline V gene sequence: CDR1 MNHEY, CDR2 SVGEGT. CDR3 length equals 14 residues. In DNA form, the CDR3 reads TGTGCCAGCAGTTTTGGACAGGCGCACTACGAGCAGTACTTC. Protein: CASSFGQAHYEQYF.

Points on this clone: At one end, the junction sequence differs from germline, possibly due to a read error. The rearrangement links TRBV6-1 to TRBJ1-2; TRBD1 matches at 8 bases. The germline CDR1 and CDR2 sequences are MNHNS and SASEGT. This CDR3 is built from 13 residues. The CDR3: CASREGQGLGYTF. CDR3 in DNA: TGTGCCAGCAGAGAAGGACAGGGCCTAGGCTACACCTTC.

This clone came up many times. The chain has TRBV13 and TRBJ1-1; D gene uncertain. V was clipped by 2 bases and J by 1 base, with 17 bases between them. CDR1 is PRHDT, CDR2 FYEKMQ, per germline (reference sequence). CDR3 size: 17 residues. CDR3 in amino acids: CASSLRVEDWENTEAFF. The CDR3 nucleotides are TGTGCCAGCAGCTTAAGGGTGGAGGATTGGGAGAACACTGAAGCTTTCTTT.

V and J are TRBV4-3 and TRBJ2-7; D is possibly TRBD2 (7 bases). V was cut by 1 base and J by 0 bases, with 10 bases left in between. CDR1 and CDR2 (germline): LGHNA, YSLEER. The length of the CDR3 is 15 residues. CDR3 bases: TGCGCCAGCAGCCAAGGAGGGGGGGTCTCCTACGAGCAGTACTTC. Its protein product is CASSQGGGVSYEQYF.

V and J are TRBV19 and TRBJ1-4; 7 bases are a match to TRBD1. Germline CDR1 is LNHDA and CDR2 is SQIVND (reference sequence). With V trimmed by 4 bases and J by 4 bases, 6 bases remained unmatched. This CDR3 comprises 15 residues. The DNA for the CDR3 is TGTGCCAGTAGTACCCAAGGACAGGTTAATGAAAAACTGTTTTTT. Translation gives CASSTQGQVNEKLFF.

The chain joins TRBV4-1 to TRBJ1-1; TRBD1 is a possible D gene (6 bases). The V end was cut by 0 bases, the J end by 4 bases, with 12 bases between. The CDR3 sequence is 15 residues long. CDR1 is MGHRA and CDR2 is YSYEKL in the germline V gene. For the CDR3, the DNA is TGCGCCAGCAGCCAAGACCGAGGGGGTCTCACTGAAGCTTTCTTT. It codes for CASSQDRGGLTEAFF.

The genes are TRBV9 and TRBJ2-3, with 12 bases lining up with TRBD1. After removal of 3 bases from V and 4 bases from J, the junction contained 6 bases not matched to a gene. CDR1 is SGDLS, CDR2 YYNGEE, per germline. The CDR3 consists of 16 residues. CDR3 protein: CASSAPGQGASDTQYF. CDR3 sequence (DNA): TGTGCCAGCAGCGCGCCGGGACAGGGGGCATCAGATACGCAGTATTTT.

The rearrangement links TRBV6-2 or TRBV6-3 to TRBJ2-2; D may be TRBD2 (5 bases). Looked up from germline, CDR1 is MNHEY and CDR2 is SVGEGT. The CDR3 is made up of 16 amino acids. V was shortened by 4 bases and J by 4 bases, with 16 bases between the two germline ends. CDR3 in DNA: TGTGCCAGCAGTTTATCCCGGACTCAGGCCACCGGGGAGCTGTTTTTT. Protein sequence: CASSLSRTQATGELFF.

The rearrangement uses TRBV2 and TRBJ2-7; tentative D call: TRBD2 (6 bases). CDR1 and CDR2 from the germline V gene are SNHLY and FYNNEI. V shed 6 bases and J shed 2 bases, with 11 bases lying between them. The CDR3 covers 13 residues. In nucleotides, the CDR3 is TGTGCCAGCAGGCTACGGGGGACCTACGAGCAGTACTTC. This codes for CASRLRGTYEQYF.

This chain links TRBV24-1 with TRBJ1-4, with a tentative D call TRBD1 (6 bases). Trimming took 7 bases from V and 8 from J, leaving 13 bases between them. The V gene's germline CDR1 is KGHDR and CDR2 SFDVKD. This CDR3 comprises 13 residues. For the CDR3, the DNA is TGTGCCACCAGCCGGACAGAGGGGGAAAAACTGTTTTTT. Translating it yields CATSRTEGEKLFF.

The rearrangement uses TRBV15 and TRBJ2-1, with 8 bases matching TRBD1. Trimming cost V 0 bases and J 9 bases; bases outside gene matches: 4. CDR1 is LNHNV and CDR2 is YYDKDF in the germline V gene (reference sequence). The CDR3 length is 14 residues. CDR3 nucleotides: TGTGCCACCAGCAGAGACAGGGGGCGAGGTGAGCAGTTCTTC. Translation: CATSRDRGRGEQFF.

The CDR3 region has the DNA TGTGCCAGCAGCTTAGGTCCGGTTAACTATGGCTACACCTTC. Translating it yields CASSLGPVNYGYTF. The V call is TRBV7-2, the J call TRBJ1-2; D gene uncertain. The V gene lost 1 base and the J gene lost 1 base, with 7 bases spanning the gap. CDR1 is SGHTA, CDR2 FQGNSA, per germline. The CDR3 consists of 14 residues.

This clone was counted between two and nine times. The gene calls are TRBV5-1 and TRBJ2-7; tentative D call: TRBD1 (6 bases). This CDR3 has 14 amino acids. Germline lookup yields CDR1 SGHRS and CDR2 YFSETQ. V was cut by 3 bases and J by 0 bases, with 10 bases left in between. The DNA for the CDR3 is TGCGCCAGCAGCTGGGACACCTACTCCTACGAGCAGTACTTC. It encodes CASSWDTYSYEQYF.

The rearrangement links TRBV20-1 to TRBJ1-1; 8 bases map to TRBD1. Germline assignment: CDR1 DFQATT and CDR2 SNEGSKA (reference sequence). This CDR3 has 13 amino acids. Losses at the gene ends were 5 bases for V and 1 base for J; bases not matched to a gene: 3. CDR3 DNA: TGCAGTGCTGGTGACAGGGGGAACACTGAAGCTTTCTTT. Its protein product is CSAGDRGNTEAFF.

In its sample, this clone was seen once. The CDR3 DNA reads TGTGCCATCAGTGAGTCGTCAGGGGGCACCGGGGAGCTGTTTTTT. This sequence encodes CAISESSGGTGELFF. The chain combines TRBV10-3 with TRBJ2-2; 7 nucleotides align to TRBD1. CDR1 and CDR2 (germline): ENHRY, SYGVKD. There are 15 residues in the CDR3. J lost 4 bases, V lost 0 bases, and 2 bases had no gene match.

The genes are TRBV5-6 and TRBJ1-2, with D possibly TRBD1 on 6 matching bases. Deletions cut 5 bases from V and 5 bases from J, with 7 bases between. The V gene's germline CDR1 is SGHDT and CDR2 YYEEEE. The CDR3 runs to 11 residues. The CDR3 reads CASSTGYGYTF. The CDR3 nucleotides are TGTGCCAGCAGTACAGGGTATGGCTACACCTTC.

CDR3 sequence reads: CASSPLDTQYF. The CDR3 DNA sequence: TGTGCCAGCAGTCCCCTCGATACGCAGTATTTT. The chain employs TRBV12-3 or TRBV12-4 and TRBJ2-3; D not certain. The CDR3 runs 11 residues. Trimming removed 5 bases from V and 6 bases from J, with 6 bases in between.

The chain joins TRBV29-1 to TRBJ1-1; 7 bases agree with TRBD1. Germline V lookup: CDR1 SQVTM, CDR2 ANQGSEA. V dropped 5 bases and J dropped 0; count of bases not matched to a gene: 3. The CDR3 is made up of 13 amino acids. The CDR3 loop reads CSVTQGVNTEAFF. CDR3 DNA sequence: TGCAGCGTTACCCAGGGGGTGAACACTGAAGCTTTCTTT.

The chain recombines TRBV2 with TRBJ1-5; D perhaps matches TRBD1 (6 bases). CDR3 length: 13 residues. Trimming left V 5 bases short and J 4 bases short, with 9 bases between. Germline V gene sequence: CDR1 SNHLY, CDR2 FYNNEI. CDR3 region: CASSRDTNQPQHF. CDR3 sequence (DNA): TGTGCCAGCAGTAGGGACACGAATCAGCCCCAGCATTTT.

The chain employs TRBV15 and TRBJ1-1, with 8 bases aligning to TRBD1. The V gene's germline CDR1 is LNHNV and CDR2 YYDKDF (reference sequence). This CDR3 is built from 16 residues. V dropped 1 base and J dropped 8; count of bases not matched to a gene: 12. CDR3 region: CATSRGRWTGREEAFF. The CDR3 nucleotides read TGTGCCACCAGCAGAGGACGATGGACAGGGCGGGAGGAAGCTTTCTTT.

This clone was detected a few times. The chain employs TRBV5-4 and TRBJ2-3; maybe TRBD2 (6 bases). Trimming shortened V by 6 bases and J by 1 base, and 12 bases separated the two germline ends. Germline-derived CDR1 and CDR2 are SGHNT and YYREEE (reference sequence). The CDR3 covers 14 residues. CDR3 nucleotides: TGTGCCAGCACCTGGACGGGGGGCACAGATACGCAGTATTTT. This sequence encodes CASTWTGGTDTQYF.